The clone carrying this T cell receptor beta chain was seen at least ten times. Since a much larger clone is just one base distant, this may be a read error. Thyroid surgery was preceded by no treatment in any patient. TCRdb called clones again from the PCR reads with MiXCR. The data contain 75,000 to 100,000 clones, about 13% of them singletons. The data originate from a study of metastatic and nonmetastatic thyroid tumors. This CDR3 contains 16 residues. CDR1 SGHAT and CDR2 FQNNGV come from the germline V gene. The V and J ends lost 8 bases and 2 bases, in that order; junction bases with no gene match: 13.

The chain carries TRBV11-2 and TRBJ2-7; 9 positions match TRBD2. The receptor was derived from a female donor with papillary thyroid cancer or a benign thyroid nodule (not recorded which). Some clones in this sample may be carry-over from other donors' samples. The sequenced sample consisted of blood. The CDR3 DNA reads TGTGCCAGCGGACCCTTGGGCGGGAGGGCAACCTACGAGCAGTACTTC. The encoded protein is CASGPLGGRATYEQYF.